The 3 T cell receptor beta chains listed next were all sequenced from one sample in a study of cytomegalovirus exposure and HLA in healthy donors. The PCR ran on 60 Vbeta and 13 Jbeta primers. TCRdb's table, derived via immunoSEQ multiplex PCR, lists solely in-frame clones and lacks some. The sample has some 150,000 clones; around 82% are singletons. Material: PBMCs. The receptor source for this set is a man in his late teens or twenties in good health and CMV-seropositive.

The chain employs TRBV19 and TRBJ2-7, with a weak D call TRBD2 (6 bases). V was trimmed by 3 bases and J by 0 bases, leaving 6 bases between them. Germline CDR1 reads LNHDA; CDR2 reads SQIVND (reference sequence). There are 13 residues in the CDR3. The CDR3 nucleotides are TGTGCCAGTAGTATGGGACTCTCCTACGAGCAGTACTTC. Protein sequence: CASSMGLSYEQYF.

This clone has only a few counts. This chain uses TRBV7-8 with TRBJ1-1; possible D gene TRBD1, 6 bases. Germline CDR1 and CDR2: SGHVS and FQNEAQ. Trimming took 5 bases from V and 4 from J, leaving 14 bases between them. The CDR3 has 14 residues. CDR3 in amino acids: CASSHRTDGTEAFF. CDR3 nucleotides: TGTGCCAGCAGCCACAGGACAGACGGCACTGAAGCTTTCTTT.

V is TRBV27 and J is TRBJ2-2; D gene unclear. Germline-derived CDR1 and CDR2 are MNHEY and SMNVEV (reference sequence). V lost 7 bases, J lost 4 bases, and 4 bases lay in between. The CDR3 consists of 11 residues. CDR3 residues: CASTRTGELFF. For the CDR3, the DNA is TGTGCCAGCACCCGCACCGGGGAGCTGTTTTTT.